These 5 T cell receptor beta chains originate from one sample sequenced in a study of CD8+CD57+ T cells in acquired aplastic anemia. The use of genomic DNA as template underpinned the TCR beta VDJ and CDR3 profiling. Each CDR3 protein gets one entry after TCRdb re-called the reads with MiXCR. The table has some 220,000 distinct CDR3 sequences, 34% seen once. The source material was sorted CD4+, CD8+, or CD8+CD57+ T cells (not recorded which) from PBMCs. Receptor source: a human donor in good health, serving as a control.

This clonotype was observed many times. The chain combines TRBV7-2 with TRBJ2-3; possible D gene TRBD2, 7 bases. The CDR3 is made up of 17 amino acids. Germline values: CDR1 SGHTA, CDR2 FQGNSA. V lost 0 bases, J lost 5 bases, and 18 bases lay in between. The CDR3, as DNA: TGTGCCAGCAGCTTAGCCCGGCCTCGGGGGGCGGGAGATACGCAGTATTTT. This codes for CASSLARPRGAGDTQYF.

The CDR3 reads CASSISANRNTEAFF. CDR3 DNA: TGTGCCAGCAGTATCTCAGCCAACAGGAACACTGAAGCTTTCTTT. This chain links TRBV6-4 with TRBJ1-1; no firm D call. Per germline, CDR1 MRHNA and CDR2 SNTAGT. The ends were cut back, 5 bases at V and 1 base at J, with 14 bases in the middle. There are 15 residues in the CDR3.

This clonotype came up many times. The rearrangement uses TRBV29-1 and TRBJ2-3; 11 nucleotides agree with TRBD1. V was clipped by 6 bases and J by 4 bases; unmatched bases: 3. This CDR3 region has 13 residues. From germline, CDR1 is SQVTM and CDR2 ANQGSEA. CDR3 bases: TGCAGCGTAGGACAGGGGGCCGCAGATACGCAGTATTTT. Translating it yields CSVGQGAADTQYF.

This clonotype has ten or more counts. The chain joins TRBV7-2 to TRBJ1-5, with 7 bases fitting TRBD1. The CDR3 covers 14 residues. Germline V gives CDR1 SGHTA, CDR2 FQGNSA. With 6 bases clipped from V and 6 bases from J, the junction kept 8 bases outside the gene matches. The CDR3 coding sequence is TGTGCCAGCAGTAGACAGGGTTCAGGTCAGCCCCAGCATTTT. It codes for CASSRQGSGQPQHF.

The chain couples TRBV10-3 to TRBJ1-5; TRBD1 agrees at 10 bases. The germline gives CDR1 ENHRY, CDR2 SYGVKD. This CDR3 is built from 16 residues. V dropped 3 bases and J dropped 9; count of bases not matched to a gene: 11. CDR3 protein: CAISDRGQGLGRPQHF. CDR3 DNA sequence: TGTGCCATCAGTGATAGGGGACAGGGGTTGGGTCGGCCCCAGCATTTT.